These 10 T cell receptor beta chains originate from one sample sequenced in a study of blood T cell repertoires in COVID-19. This table comes from immunoSEQ multiplex PCR, and its TCRdb copy is limited to in-frame clones, with some not included. The profile shows about 91,000 clones, 88% of them singletons. Sample: peripheral blood. The receptors were gathered from a woman older than 75 with active COVID-19.

The V gene is TRBV9, the J gene TRBJ2-3, with D unclear. Trimming took 0 bases from V and 2 from J, leaving 7 bases between them. Germline assignment: CDR1 SGDLS and CDR2 YYNGEE. This CDR3 region has 14 residues. CDR3 DNA: TGTGCCAGCAGCGTAGGGCCTCACACAGATACGCAGTATTTT. As protein: CASSVGPHTDTQYF.

V usage is TRBV7-2 and J usage is TRBJ2-3, with a weak D call TRBD2 (6 bases). The CDR3 spans 13 residues. Germline V gene sequence: CDR1 SGHTA, CDR2 FQGNSA. Trimming removed 5 bases at V and 11 bases at J, with 17 bases between. CDR3: CASSGRRGFRQYF. CDR3 DNA sequence: TGTGCCAGCAGCGGGCGGCGGGGATTCCGGCAGTATTTT. Drawing the rest from reference TRBV7-2 and TRBJ2-3, the complete variable domain is GAGVSQSPSNKVTEKGKDVELRCDPISGHTALYWYRQSLGQGLEFLIYFQGNSAPDKSGLPSDRFSAERTGGSVSTLTIQRTQQEDSAVYLCASSGRRGFRQYFGPGTRLTVL.

The rearrangement links TRBV7-3 to TRBJ2-3; a weak D match, TRBD1 (5 bases). The CDR3 loop spans 15 amino acids. The V and J ends lost 2 bases and 3 bases respectively, with 12 bases between them. CDR1 is SGHTA and CDR2 is FQGTGA in the germline V gene. CDR3 amino acids: CASSLDQGSTDTQYF. The CDR3, as DNA: TGTGCCAGCAGCTTAGATCAGGGCTCAACAGATACGCAGTATTTT. Full variable domain (outside the CDR3, taken from reference TRBV7-3 and TRBJ2-3): GAGVSQTPSNKVTEKGKYVELRCDPISGHTALYWYRQSLGQGPEFLIYFQGTGAADDSGLPNDRFFAVRPEGSVSTLKIQRTERGDSAVYLCASSLDQGSTDTQYFGPGTRLTVL.

The chain employs TRBV5-6 and TRBJ2-2; TRBD1 agrees at 7 bases. Losses at the gene ends were 4 bases for V and 8 bases for J; bases not matched to a gene: 5. Germline-derived CDR1 and CDR2 are SGHDT and YYEEEE. CDR3 size: 13 residues. Written as DNA, the CDR3 is TGTGCCAGCAGCGAGACAGGGTTTGGGGAGCTGTTTTTT. Its translation is CASSETGFGELFF. The whole variable domain, filled in from reference TRBV5-6 and TRBJ2-2, reads DAGVTQSPTHLIKTRGQQVTLRCSPKSGHDTVSWYQQALGQGPQFIFQYYEEEERQRGNFPDRFSGHQFPNYSSELNVNALLLGDSALYLCASSETGFGELFFGEGSRLTVL.

V gene TRBV20-1 combines with J gene TRBJ2-1; the match to TRBD2 covers 7 bases. Germline CDR1 is DFQATT and CDR2 is SNEGSKA (reference sequence). The CDR3 runs to 11 residues. V trimming: 0 bases; J trimming: 16 bases; junction bases outside the gene matches: 6. The CDR3 is CSARDLGEGFF. CDR3 DNA sequence: TGCAGTGCTAGAGATCTGGGGGAGGGTTTCTTC.

The chain combines TRBV7-2 with TRBJ2-2, with TRBD2 as a possible D gene (5 bases). The CDR3 runs 14 residues. The ends were cut back, 1 base at V and 8 bases at J, with 11 bases in the middle. CDR1 is SGHTA and CDR2 is FQGNSA in the germline V gene. The CDR3 nucleotides are TGTGCCAGCAGCTTAGGGGTGACGGGAGGGGAGCTGTTTTTT. This encodes CASSLGVTGGELFF.

This chain joins TRBV6-5 and TRBJ1-2; possible D gene TRBD1, 5 bases. Germline CDR1 and CDR2: MNHEY and SVGAGI. V shed 6 bases and J shed 8 bases, with 13 bases lying between them. The CDR3 loop spans 12 amino acids. This CDR3 reads CASSRQREGYTF. CDR3 coding DNA: TGTGCCAGCAGCCGACAGCGGGAGGGCTACACCTTC.

This rearrangement joins TRBV10-3 to TRBJ2-1, with unresolved D. V dropped 0 bases and J dropped 4 bases, with 4 bases sitting between them. The CDR3 extends over 13 amino acids. In germline, CDR1 is ENHRY, CDR2 SYGVKD. The CDR3 bases are TGTGCCATCAGTGAGTCACAGTACAATGAGCAGTTCTTC. Translation gives CAISESQYNEQFF.

The chain couples TRBV27 to TRBJ2-2, with TRBD2 identical over 9 bases. Per the germline V gene, CDR1 is MNHEY and CDR2 is SMNVEV (reference sequence). The CDR3 runs to 17 residues. V trimming: 5 bases; J trimming: 7 bases; junction bases outside the gene matches: 14. This CDR3 is CASSPLFAGGPGGELFF. CDR3 nucleotide sequence: TGTGCCAGCAGTCCTCTTTTCGCGGGAGGGCCGGGCGGGGAGCTGTTTTTT.

The chain uses TRBV5-1 and TRBJ2-7; TRBD1 agrees at 10 bases. The CDR3 consists of 16 residues. J lost 3 bases, V lost 6 bases, and 12 bases had no gene match. The germline CDR1 and CDR2 sequences are SGHRS and YFSETQ. CDR3 sequence: CASTPTPGQGNYEQYF. As DNA, the CDR3 is TGCGCCAGCACCCCTACTCCGGGACAGGGGAACTACGAGCAGTACTTC.